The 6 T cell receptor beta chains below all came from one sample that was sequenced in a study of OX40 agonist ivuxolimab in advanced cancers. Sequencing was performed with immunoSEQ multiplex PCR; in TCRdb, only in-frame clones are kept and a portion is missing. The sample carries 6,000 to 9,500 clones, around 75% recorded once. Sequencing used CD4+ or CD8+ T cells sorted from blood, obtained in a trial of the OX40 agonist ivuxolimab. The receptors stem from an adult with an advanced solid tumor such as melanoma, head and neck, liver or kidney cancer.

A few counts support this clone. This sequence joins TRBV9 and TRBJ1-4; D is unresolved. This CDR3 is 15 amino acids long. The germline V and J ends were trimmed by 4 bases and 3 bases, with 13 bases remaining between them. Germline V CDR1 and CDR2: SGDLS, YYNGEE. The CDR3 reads CASSPGELSNEKLFF. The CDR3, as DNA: TGTGCCAGCAGCCCCGGGGAACTTTCTAATGAAAAACTGTTTTTT.

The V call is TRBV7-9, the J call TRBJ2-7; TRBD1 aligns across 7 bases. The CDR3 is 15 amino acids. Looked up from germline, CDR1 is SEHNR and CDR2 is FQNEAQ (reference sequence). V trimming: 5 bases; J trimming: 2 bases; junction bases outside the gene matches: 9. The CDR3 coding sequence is TGTGCCAGCAGCGACTTCGGGACAGCAACCTACGAGCAGTACTTC. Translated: CASSDFGTATYEQYF.

DNA for the CDR3: TGTGCCAGCAGCTTAATTTCGCGGTTATCCTCCTACGAGCAGTACTTC. Amino acid sequence: CASSLISRLSSYEQYF. The chain joins TRBV7-2 to TRBJ2-7; D uncertain. The V end lost 2 bases, the J end lost 0 bases, and 14 bases lay between the germline ends. The CDR3 spans 16 residues. Germline values: CDR1 SGHTA, CDR2 FQGNSA.

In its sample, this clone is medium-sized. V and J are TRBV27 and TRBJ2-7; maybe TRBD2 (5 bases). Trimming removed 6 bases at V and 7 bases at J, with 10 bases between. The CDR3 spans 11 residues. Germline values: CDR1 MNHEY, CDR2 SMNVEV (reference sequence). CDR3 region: CASSASGEQYF. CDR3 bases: TGTGCCAGCAGCGCGTCGGGGGAGCAGTACTTC.

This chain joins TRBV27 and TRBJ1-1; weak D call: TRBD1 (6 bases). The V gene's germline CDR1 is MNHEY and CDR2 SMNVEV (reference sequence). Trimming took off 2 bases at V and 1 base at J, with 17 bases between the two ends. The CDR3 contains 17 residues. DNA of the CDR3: TGTGCCAGCAGTTTAGGAGGGGGGGTCAGTAGGAACACTGAAGCTTTCTTT. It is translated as CASSLGGGVSRNTEAFF.

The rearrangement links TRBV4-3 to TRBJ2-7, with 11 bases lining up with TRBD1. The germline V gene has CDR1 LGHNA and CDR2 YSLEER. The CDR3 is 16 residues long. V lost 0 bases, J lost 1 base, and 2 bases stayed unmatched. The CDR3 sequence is CASSQEGDRGSYEQYF. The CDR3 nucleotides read TGCGCCAGCAGCCAAGAAGGGGACAGGGGGTCCTACGAGCAGTACTTC.